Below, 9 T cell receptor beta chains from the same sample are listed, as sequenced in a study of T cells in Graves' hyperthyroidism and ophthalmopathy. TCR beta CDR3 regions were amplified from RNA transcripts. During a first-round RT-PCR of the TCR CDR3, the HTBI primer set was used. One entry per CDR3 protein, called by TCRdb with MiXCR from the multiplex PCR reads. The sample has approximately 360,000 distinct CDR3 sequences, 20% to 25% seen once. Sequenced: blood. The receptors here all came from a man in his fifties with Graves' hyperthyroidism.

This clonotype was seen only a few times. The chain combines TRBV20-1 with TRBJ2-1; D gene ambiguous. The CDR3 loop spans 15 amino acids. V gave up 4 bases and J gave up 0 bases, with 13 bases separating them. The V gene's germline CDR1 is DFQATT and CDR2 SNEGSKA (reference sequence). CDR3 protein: CSAITIDDSYNEQFF. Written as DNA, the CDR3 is TGCAGTGCTATAACGATAGATGACTCCTACAATGAGCAGTTCTTC.

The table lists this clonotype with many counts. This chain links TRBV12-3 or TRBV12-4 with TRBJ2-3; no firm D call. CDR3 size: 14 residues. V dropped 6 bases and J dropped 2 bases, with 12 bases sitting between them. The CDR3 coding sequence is TGTGCCAGCAGACCCTACAGCGACACAGATACGCAGTATTTT. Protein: CASRPYSDTDTQYF.

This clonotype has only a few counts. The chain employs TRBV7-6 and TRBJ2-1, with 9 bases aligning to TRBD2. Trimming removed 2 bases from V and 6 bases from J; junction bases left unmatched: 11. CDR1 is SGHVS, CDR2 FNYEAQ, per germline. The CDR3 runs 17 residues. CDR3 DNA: TGTGCCAGCAGCTTATTCTCGGGCGGGAGGGCCGGCAATGAGCAGTTCTTC. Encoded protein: CASSLFSGGRAGNEQFF. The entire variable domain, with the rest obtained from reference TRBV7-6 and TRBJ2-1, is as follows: GAGVSQSPRYKVTKRGQDVALRCDPISGHVSLYWYRQALGQGPEFLTYFNYEAQQDKSGLPNDRFSAERPEGSISTLTIQRTEQRDSAMYRCASSLFSGGRAGNEQFFGPGTRLTVL.

The CDR3 region has the DNA TGCAGTGCGACCACAGGGAATTATGAGCAGTTCTTC. It is translated as CSATTGNYEQFF. This chain links TRBV20-1 with TRBJ2-1; maybe TRBD1 (6 bases). Trimming stripped 6 bases from V and 8 bases from J, with 14 bases between. This CDR3 has 12 residues. Germline V gives CDR1 DFQATT, CDR2 SNEGSKA (reference sequence).

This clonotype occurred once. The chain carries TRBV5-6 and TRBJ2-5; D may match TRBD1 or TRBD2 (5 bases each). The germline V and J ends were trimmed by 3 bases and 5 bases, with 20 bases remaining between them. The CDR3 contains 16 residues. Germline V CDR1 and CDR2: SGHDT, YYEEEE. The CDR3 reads CASSSPPGPSWETQYF. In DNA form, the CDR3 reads TGTGCCAGCAGCTCGCCTCCGGGACCGAGTTGGGAGACCCAGTACTTC.

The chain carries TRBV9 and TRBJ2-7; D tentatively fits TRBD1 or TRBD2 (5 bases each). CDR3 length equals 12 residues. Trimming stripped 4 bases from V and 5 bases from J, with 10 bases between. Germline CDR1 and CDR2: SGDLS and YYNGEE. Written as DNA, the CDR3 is TGTGCCAGCAGCACTCGGGACCACGAGCAGTACTTC. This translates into CASSTRDHEQYF.

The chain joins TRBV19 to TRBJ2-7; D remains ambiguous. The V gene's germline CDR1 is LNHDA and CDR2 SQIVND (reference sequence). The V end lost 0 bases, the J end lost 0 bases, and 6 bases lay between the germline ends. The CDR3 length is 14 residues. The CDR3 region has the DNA TGTGCCAGTAGTATAGATCTGAGCTCCTACGAGCAGTACTTC. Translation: CASSIDLSSYEQYF.

The CDR3 bases are TGTGCCAGCAGCTTAGACCCTAGCGGGAGCTCCTACAATGAGCAGTTCTTC. This translates into CASSLDPSGSSYNEQFF. V gene TRBV7-8 combines with J gene TRBJ2-1, with 10 positions matching TRBD2. CDR1 is SGHVS and CDR2 is FQNEAQ in the germline V gene. Germline trimming cut 1 base from V and 0 bases from J; bases unmatched to any gene: 3. This CDR3 is 17 amino acids long.

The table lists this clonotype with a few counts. CDR3 sequence: CSAGRGIGYEQYF. The DNA for the CDR3 is TGCAGTGCCGGAAGGGGAATAGGTTACGAGCAGTACTTC. The chain carries TRBV20-1 and TRBJ2-7; D may be TRBD1 (5 bases). The CDR3 extends over 13 amino acids. Deletions cut 6 bases from V and 4 bases from J, with 16 bases between. Germline CDR1 reads DFQATT; CDR2 reads SNEGSKA (reference sequence).